This TCR beta chain was profiled in a study of blood T cell repertoires in COVID-19. As handled by the study authors: Cell counts per sample came from amplifying reference gene primers. Here immunoSEQ multiplex PCR was the method, and the copy in TCRdb shows in-frame clones only, minus some. V, J and clone size reflect that table, while D and trimming were determined from the DNA. The sample includes about 440,000 clones, roughly nine tenths of them seen just once. The V end was cut by 1 base, the J end by 4 bases, with 7 bases between. Looked up from germline, CDR1 is LGHNA and CDR2 is YNFKEQ. The CDR3 consists of 13 residues.

The chain employs TRBV4-2 and TRBJ2-5, with TRBD1 as a possible D gene (5 bases). The clonotype was recovered from a woman between 18 and 29 years old with acute COVID-19. Sample: PBMCs or T cells enriched from blood (not recorded which). CDR3 sequence: CASSQARVETQYF. The CDR3 DNA reads TGTGCCAGCAGCCAAGCCAGGGTAGAGACCCAGTACTTC.